The rows below give T cell receptor beta chains drawn from one sample of a study of molecular identifiers for immune sequencing clone quantification. TCRdb redid the calling of the PCR reads with MiXCR, one entry per CDR3 protein. The sample lists 600,000 to 650,000 distinct CDR3 sequences, just under 20% occurring once. Material for sequencing was naive CD8+ T cells from blood, with Jurkat cell RNA spiked in. The receptor source for this set is a human donor in good health. Some libraries in this study had Jurkat cell RNA spiked in. CDR3s include the opening cysteine and the closing phenylalanine or tryptophan. A D gene is named only where the DNA matches it firmly. Not every row has a clone size; where given, it reads once, few, many or a size class.

>TRBD2|TRBJ2-2|NA|TRBV5-1
TGCGCCAGCAGCTTGGCCTTAATTACTAGCGGGAACACCGGGGAGCTGTTTTTT
CASSLALITSGNTGELFF
>NA|TRBJ1-1|many|TRBV28
TGTGCCAGCAGTTTTAAATGGACAGATAACACTGAAGCTTTCTTT
CASSFKWTDNTEAFF
>NA|TRBJ2-3|many|TRBV5-1
TGCGCCAGCAGCTTGGCCAGGGGGGATAGGACAGATACGCAGTATTTT
CASSLARGDRTDTQYF
>NA|TRBJ2-1|few|TRBV9
TGTGCCAGCAGCGTAGGTTGGGGGGAGGCCCACAATGAGCAGTTCTTC
CASSVGWGEAHNEQFF
>TRBD1|TRBJ2-4|many|TRBV7-9
TGTGCCAGCAGCTTAGCGGGACAGGGACAGTACTTC
CASSLAGQGQYF
>NA|TRBJ2-3|few|TRBV24-1
TGTGCCACCGGAGAGGACAGAGGCACAGATACGCAGTATTTT
CATGEDRGTDTQYF
>TRBD1|TRBJ1-2|NA|TRBV28
TGTGCCAGCAGCTCCTACAGGGGGAGGGTCTACACCTTC
CASSSYRGRVYTF
>NA|TRBJ1-2|few|TRBV7-9
TGTGCCAGCAGCTTAGAACAGGACTACTATGGCTACACCTTC
CASSLEQDYYGYTF
>NA|TRBJ2-7|few|TRBV6-1
TGTGCCAGCACTGAACTGGCAGGGTGGTCCGAGCAGTACTTC
CASTELAGWSEQYF
>NA|TRBJ1-2|many|TRBV20-1
TGCAGTGCTAGAGGAAGCTATGGCTACACCTTC
CSARGSYGYTF
>NA|TRBJ2-7|NA|TRBV27
TGTGCCAGCAGTTTTGGGCCAAGCGGCTACGAGCAGTACTTC
CASSFGPSGYEQYF
>NA|TRBJ2-7|few|TRBV5-6
TGTGCCAGCAGCGAGCGGCTAGCCTACGAGCAGTACTTC
CASSERLAYEQYF
>TRBD1|TRBJ1-2|many|TRBV6-6
TGTGCCAGCAGTTACACTGGGCAGGGGGGAAACTATGGCTACACCTTC
CASSYTGQGGNYGYTF
>TRBD2|TRBJ2-3|many|TRBV7-2
TGTGCCAGCAGCTTATTACACGGAGGTAGCGGGAGGCCAGATACGCAGTATTTT
CASSLLHGGSGRPDTQYF
>TRBD1|TRBJ1-1|few|TRBV3-1
TGTGCCAGCAGCCACAGGGGGCGAGGGAACACTGAAGCTTTCTTT
CASSHRGRGNTEAFF
>NA|TRBJ1-5|many|TRBV3-1
TGTGCCAGCAGCCCCACCTGGATGGGCAATCAGCCCCAGCATTTT
CASSPTWMGNQPQHF
>TRBD2|TRBJ2-3|few|TRBV12-3/TRBV12-4
TGTGCCAGCAGTCCAGGACTAGCGGGGGGGGGGCTTACAGATACGCAGTATTTT
CASSPGLAGGGLTDTQYF
>NA|TRBJ1-1|many|TRBV18
TGTGCCAGCTCTCAACTGGAGGGCACTGAAGCTTTCTTT
CASSQLEGTEAFF
>NA|TRBJ2-2|many|TRBV7-9
TGTGCCAGCAGCCCCGACAGGAGCGGGGAGCTGTTTTTT
CASSPDRSGELFF
>NA|TRBJ2-1|many|TRBV13
TGTGCCAGCAGCTTAGGAAGGGCGCCCTCCTACAATGAGCAGTTCTTC
CASSLGRAPSYNEQFF
>TRBD1|TRBJ1-5|NA|TRBV24-1
TGTGCCGCCAGTGAAAGCGGGACAGGGAGCAATCAGCCCCAGCATTTT
CAASESGTGSNQPQHF
>NA|TRBJ2-3|many|TRBV19
TGTGCCAGTAGTATCCCAGGGCTAGGATTCTCCGATACGCAGTATTTT
CASSIPGLGFSDTQYF
>TRBD1|TRBJ2-7|many|TRBV20-1
TGCAGTGCTCCCCACGGGACAGGGGTTCACTACGAGCAGTACTTC
CSAPHGTGVHYEQYF
>NA|TRBJ1-6|NA|TRBV7-9
TGTGCCAGCAGCTTTGACTCCTATAATTCACCCCTCCACTTT
CASSFDSYNSPLHF
>TRBD1|TRBJ2-3|many|TRBV13
TGTGCCAGCAGCTGGGGGGACAGGTCTAGCACAGATACGCAGTATTTT
CASSWGDRSSTDTQYF
>TRBD2|TRBJ2-3|NA|TRBV3-1
TGTGCCAGCAGCCAGTATTGGGGTAGCGGGAGCACAGATACGCAGTATTTT
CASSQYWGSGSTDTQYF
>NA|TRBJ2-1|NA|TRBV29-1
TGCAGCGTTATTCTTCGGGGTTACAATGAGCAGTTCTTC
CSVILRGYNEQFF
>NA|TRBJ2-7|many|TRBV7-9
TGTGCCAGCAGCTTAGCGGGAGACGGGTACGAGCAGTACTTC
CASSLAGDGYEQYF
>NA|TRBJ2-7|NA|TRBV2
TGTGCCAGCAGTGAAGCCCAGCGGGTTTCCTACGAGCAGTACTTC
CASSEAQRVSYEQYF
>NA|TRBJ2-7|many|TRBV20-1
TGCAGTGCTAGAGTGCTAGCGACCTACGAGCAGTACTTC
CSARVLATYEQYF
>NA|TRBJ1-5|once|TRBV5-8
TGTGCCAGAAGCGTGTCCATACCAAGGACTAGCAATCAGCCCCAGCATTTT
CARSVSIPRTSNQPQHF
>NA|TRBJ2-3|few|TRBV6-5
TGTGCCAGCAGTTACTCGGGTTGGGACGGTAGCACAGATACGCAGTATTTT
CASSYSGWDGSTDTQYF
>NA|TRBJ2-5|NA|TRBV14
TGTGCCAGCAGCCAAGAGGCGGGGTTCCAAGGGACCCAGTACTTC
CASSQEAGFQGTQYF
>TRBD1|TRBJ1-1|many|TRBV30
TGTGCCTGGAGTCGAGGGGGCGGCACTGAAGCTTTCTTT
CAWSRGGGTEAFF
>NA|TRBJ1-3|many|TRBV10-1
TGCGCCAGCAGCATAACAGATGAACATAGGAACACCATATATTTT
CASSITDEHRNTIYF
>TRBD2|TRBJ2-3|many|TRBV5-6
TGTGCCAGCAGCTTGGAGGTAGCGGGGGTTTTTATCACAGATACGCAGTATTTT
CASSLEVAGVFITDTQYF
>NA|TRBJ1-1|many|TRBV5-1
TGCGCCAGCAGCTTGGGTTACTGGGACAACGAAAAACGCACTGAAGCTTTCTTT
CASSLGYWDNEKRTEAFF
>NA|TRBJ1-2|many|TRBV14
TGTGCCAGCAGCCAAGTCTATGTGCAGGGGCCTATCGGCTACACCTTC
CASSQVYVQGPIGYTF
>TRBD1|TRBJ2-5|few|TRBV20-1
TGCAGTGCTAGAGATGAGGAACCCGGGACAGAAGAGACCCAGTACTTC
CSARDEEPGTEETQYF
>NA|TRBJ2-7|NA|TRBV7-6
TGTGTCAGCAGCCAGAATTGGGACGAGCAGTACTTC
CVSSQNWDEQYF
>NA|TRBJ2-2|many|TRBV7-9
TGTGCCAGCAGCTCCATCCAGGGGTTCGGGGAGCTGTTTTTT
CASSSIQGFGELFF
>NA|TRBJ2-3|many|TRBV6-6
TGTGCCAGCAGTTACTACCGAATTAGCGGAGCTCCCACAGATACGCAGTATTTT
CASSYYRISGAPTDTQYF
>NA|TRBJ2-7|NA|TRBV28
TGTGTCAGCAGCTCAACCAAGACAGGCCGTGAGCAGTACTTC
CVSSSTKTGREQYF
>NA|TRBJ1-1|many|TRBV24-1
TGTGCCACCAGAGCCAGGGGCAGCACTGAAGCTTTCTTT
CATRARGSTEAFF
>TRBD2|TRBJ2-7|many|TRBV7-2
TGTGCCAGCAGCGCGTTAGCGGGAATCTCCTACGAGCAGTACTTC
CASSALAGISYEQYF
>NA|TRBJ1-4|many|TRBV4-2
TGTGCCAGCAGCCAAGAGAGGTGGGGAGATTCAACTAATGAAAAACTGTTTTTT
CASSQERWGDSTNEKLFF
>TRBD2|TRBJ2-7|NA|TRBV6-2/TRBV6-3
TGTGCCAGCAGTTACCCGGAGCGGGAGGGGGACTACGAGCAGTACTTC
CASSYPEREGDYEQYF
>TRBD1|TRBJ2-1|once|TRBV30
TGTGCCTGGAGTGTACTAGGGGGCGCCTACAATGAGCAGTTCTTC
CAWSVLGGAYNEQFF
>NA|TRBJ2-3|many|TRBV7-9
TGTGCCAGCAGTTTTGGGGGGGCGGATACGCAGTATTTT
CASSFGGADTQYF
>TRBD1|TRBJ2-5|few|TRBV19
TGTGCCAGTAGTGTCCGGGACAGGCTACAAGAGACCCAGTACTTC
CASSVRDRLQETQYF
>NA|TRBJ2-5|many|TRBV5-1
TGCGCCAGCAGCCCAGACAGGACGGAGACCCAGTACTTC
CASSPDRTETQYF
>NA|TRBJ2-7|few|TRBV19
TGTGCCAGTAGTCCTGCCCCTGGCTACGAGCAGTACTTC
CASSPAPGYEQYF
>NA|TRBJ1-5|many|TRBV27
TGTGCCAGCAGGTTCAGGCAGGTGAGCAATCAGCCCCAGCATTTT
CASRFRQVSNQPQHF
>TRBD2|TRBJ2-5|many|TRBV6-2/TRBV6-3
TGTGCCAGCAGTTTCGGACTAGCGGGACTCCAAGAGACCCAGTACTTC
CASSFGLAGLQETQYF
>TRBD2|TRBJ2-3|few|TRBV20-1
TGCAGTGCCTTACGCCTGGCATTAAGGGGGTCTCCCGGGACTAGCGGGAGGGCTTCAGATACGCAGTATTTT
CSALRLALRGSPGTSGRASDTQYF
>NA|TRBJ1-2|NA|TRBV3-1
TGTGCCAGCAGCCGACACCAGTACCAGGGCAATGGCTACACCTTC
CASSRHQYQGNGYTF
>NA|TRBJ2-2|many|TRBV6-1
TGTGCCAGCAGTGAACTGGGGGAGCTGTTTTTT
CASSELGELFF